The entry below describes one TCR beta chain. This clonotype has a count of ten or more. The antigen it binds to is not known. No base qualities exist here, and no much larger clone lies one base off it. This sample was sequenced with an Illumina Genome Analyzer IIx. The raw public data were reprocessed by TCRdb itself: fastp quality trimming at Q25, MiXCR clonotype calling, in-frame beta chains only. Rows with a matching CDR3 protein are joined into one entry that keeps the most common DNA and genes. The sample contains 29,000 or so distinct CDR3 sequences, 15% to 20% of them found a single time. Clones ranked in the top ten supply roughly 3.4% of the sample. Per the germline V gene, MDHEN is the CDR1 and SYDVKM is the CDR2. The CDR3 goes from the cysteine to the phenylalanine over 15 residues. Just the 45-base CDR3 DNA is kept, in frame starting at base 1. V has 2 bases trimmed and J has 9 bases trimmed; junction bases matching no gene number 8.

These data are taken from a study of patients with pleural tuberculosis (dated by TCRdb to between 2014 and 2016). The sequence joins TRBV28 to TRBJ2-4; TRBD1 aligns with 9 central bases. The material sequenced was peripheral blood. The TCR was taken from a human donor with pleural tuberculosis. The CDR3 protein is CASSLMGTGIVIQYF. The DNA is as follows: TGTGCCAGCAGTTTAATGGGGACAGGGATCGTCATTCAGTACTTC.